The rows below give T cell receptor beta chains drawn from one sample of a study of beta chain features in type 1 diabetes. The method was immunoSEQ multiplex PCR; TCRdb's version includes in-frame clones alone and lacks a portion of them. The sample holds around 300,000 clones; about 14% are singletons and the top ten take 6.7%. Sequencing was performed on central memory CD4+ T cells from blood. Every receptor here comes from a man younger than 45 in good health. The CDR3 runs from the conserved cysteine through the conserved F or W. Each record gives: clone size, J gene, D gene, V gene, CDR3 protein, CDR3 DNA. D genes are given only for firm matches. Not all rows give a size; the values are once, few, many and, for expanded clones, a class.

size: NA; J: TRBJ1-5; D: NA; V: TRBV10-3; CDR3: CAISTSGSNQPQHF; DNA: TGTGCCATCAGTACCTCAGGGAGCAATCAGCCCCAGCATTTT
size: NA; J: TRBJ1-6; D: NA; V: TRBV6-5; CDR3: CASSQDGGAGPLHF; DNA: TGTGCCAGCAGTCAGGATGGTGGTGCGGGACCCCTCCACTTT
size: NA; J: TRBJ1-5; D: NA; V: TRBV19; CDR3: CASSILAQGGQPQHF; DNA: TGTGCCAGTAGTATTCTTGCACAGGGAGGTCAGCCCCAGCATTTT
size: few; J: TRBJ2-5; D: NA; V: TRBV19; CDR3: CASSPQGNLGKTQYF; DNA: TGTGCCAGTAGCCCACAGGGTAATTTAGGAAAGACCCAGTACTTC
size: NA; J: TRBJ1-5; D: TRBD1; V: TRBV6-1; CDR3: CASSDPGGGFGNQPQHF; DNA: TGTGCCAGCAGTGACCCTGGAGGGGGCTTCGGCAATCAGCCCCAGCATTTT
size: few; J: TRBJ1-6; D: NA; V: TRBV18; CDR3: CASSLEHPSSYNSPLHF; DNA: TGTGCCAGCTCACTTGAACATCCGAGCTCCTATAATTCACCCCTCCACTTT
size: NA; J: TRBJ2-5; D: TRBD2; V: TRBV6-6; CDR3: CASQRGSGVPTETQYF; DNA: TGTGCCAGCCAAAGAGGTAGCGGGGTCCCTACGGAGACCCAGTACTTC
size: NA; J: TRBJ2-5; D: NA; V: TRBV6-5; CDR3: CASRPTRGRGEAQYF; DNA: TGTGCCAGCAGGCCAACTAGGGGGCGTGGGGAGGCCCAGTACTTC
size: NA; J: TRBJ1-2; D: TRBD1; V: TRBV6-6; CDR3: CASALGGNYGYTF; DNA: TGTGCCAGCGCATTAGGGGGCAACTATGGCTACACCTTC
size: few; J: TRBJ1-4; D: NA; V: TRBV5-6; CDR3: CASSRPGEKLFF; DNA: TGTGCCAGCAGCCGCCCGGGTGAAAAACTGTTTTTT
size: few; J: TRBJ1-2; D: NA; V: TRBV7-2; CDR3: CASSLDSGRDYTF; DNA: TGTGCCAGCAGCTTAGATAGCGGACGGGACTACACCTTC
size: many; J: TRBJ2-6; D: NA; V: TRBV2; CDR3: CASSAGANVLTF; DNA: TGTGCCAGCAGTGCTGGGGCCAACGTCCTGACTTTC
size: few; J: TRBJ2-3; D: NA; V: TRBV13; CDR3: CASSLSAGDEKIGHDTDTQYF; DNA: TGTGCCAGCAGCTTATCGGCCGGGGACGAGAAAATTGGGCATGACACAGATACGCAGTATTTT
size: NA; J: TRBJ2-6; D: NA; V: TRBV11-3; CDR3: CASRGSDSGANVLTF; DNA: TGTGCCAGCAGGGGGTCGGATTCTGGGGCCAACGTCCTGACTTTC
size: few; J: TRBJ2-4; D: NA; V: TRBV7-9; CDR3: CASSPPRATKNIQYF; DNA: TGTGCCAGCAGCCCTCCCCGAGCGACCAAAAACATTCAGTACTTC
size: NA; J: TRBJ2-2; D: TRBD1; V: TRBV6-6; CDR3: CASRGQGASGELFF; DNA: TGTGCCAGCAGGGGACAGGGGGCTAGCGGGGAGCTGTTTTTT
size: NA; J: TRBJ2-3; D: TRBD1; V: TRBV11-2; CDR3: CASSSSGTGGAGTQYF; DNA: TGTGCCAGCAGCTCTTCCGGGACAGGGGGCGCGGGTACGCAGTATTTT
size: few; J: TRBJ2-7; D: NA; V: TRBV7-9; CDR3: CASSYIPYEQYF; DNA: TGTGCCAGCAGCTACATCCCCTACGAGCAGTACTTC
size: NA; J: TRBJ2-3; D: NA; V: TRBV7-7; CDR3: CASSLGVTDTQYF; DNA: TGTGCCAGCAGCTTAGGCGTCACAGATACGCAGTATTTT
size: NA; J: TRBJ2-3; D: NA; V: TRBV2; CDR3: CASSSNTDTQYF; DNA: TGTGCCAGCAGTTCCAACACAGATACGCAGTATTTT
size: few; J: TRBJ1-4; D: NA; V: TRBV1; CDR3: CTSYFIGTGEFRINEKLFF; DNA: TGCACCAGCTACTTCATCGGGACAGGGGAATTCAGGATTAATGAAAAACTGTTTTTT
size: NA; J: TRBJ1-4; D: NA; V: TRBV6-5; CDR3: CASSLGGEEKLFF; DNA: TGTGCCAGCAGCCTCGGGGGGGAAGAAAAACTGTTTTTT
size: few; J: TRBJ2-3; D: TRBD2; V: TRBV7-6; CDR3: CASSLVPSAAGGMGDTQYF; DNA: TGTGCCAGCAGCTTAGTCCCTAGTGCAGCGGGGGGCATGGGAGATACGCAGTATTTT
size: few; J: TRBJ2-2; D: TRBD2; V: TRBV4-1; CDR3: CASSQDRSGGATGELFF; DNA: TGCGCCAGCAGCCAAGATCGGAGCGGGGGGGCTACCGGGGAGCTGTTTTTT
size: few; J: TRBJ2-3; D: NA; V: TRBV29-1; CDR3: CSVGQGRADTQYF; DNA: TGCAGCGTTGGGCAGGGCAGGGCAGATACGCAGTATTTT
size: few; J: TRBJ1-1; D: TRBD1; V: TRBV6-1; CDR3: CASSIQQGWSTEAFF; DNA: TGTGCCAGCAGTATACAACAGGGGTGGAGCACTGAAGCTTTCTTT
size: NA; J: TRBJ2-1; D: TRBD2; V: TRBV4-3; CDR3: CASSQGLAGGILSNEQFF; DNA: TGCGCCAGCAGCCAGGGACTAGCGGGGGGGATTTTATCCAATGAGCAGTTCTTC
size: NA; J: TRBJ2-1; D: NA; V: TRBV6-1; CDR3: CASSRRTIHHNEQFF; DNA: TGTGCCAGCAGTCGTAGGACCATCCACCACAATGAGCAGTTCTTC
size: NA; J: TRBJ1-2; D: NA; V: TRBV5-5; CDR3: CASSLAGNYGYTF; DNA: TGTGCCAGCAGCTTAGCGGGGAACTATGGCTACACCTTC
size: few; J: TRBJ1-1; D: NA; V: TRBV18; CDR3: CASSPPNKGLATEAFF; DNA: TGTGCCAGCTCACCACCGAATAAAGGGCTCGCCACTGAAGCTTTCTTT
size: few; J: TRBJ2-1; D: TRBD2; V: TRBV19; CDR3: CASSSLAGVGSYNEQFF; DNA: TGTGCCAGTAGTTCACTAGCGGGAGTCGGATCCTACAATGAGCAGTTCTTC
size: many; J: TRBJ2-2; D: NA; V: TRBV14; CDR3: CASSQDAVWGQELFF; DNA: TGTGCCAGCAGCCAAGACGCGGTATGGGGGCAAGAGCTGTTTTTT
size: NA; J: TRBJ2-5; D: TRBD2; V: TRBV5-1; CDR3: CASSRQAGQETQYF; DNA: TGCGCCAGCAGCCGGCAAGCGGGGCAAGAGACCCAGTACTTC
size: NA; J: TRBJ1-1; D: NA; V: TRBV10-1; CDR3: CASSEKGQNTEAFF; DNA: TGCGCCAGCAGTGAGAAAGGACAGAACACTGAAGCTTTCTTT
size: few; J: TRBJ2-3; D: NA; V: TRBV20-1; CDR3: CSARGEDTQYF; DNA: TGCAGTGCTAGAGGGGAAGATACGCAGTATTTT
size: few; J: TRBJ2-1; D: NA; V: TRBV14; CDR3: CASSPWTAKIQFNEQFF; DNA: TGTGCCAGCAGCCCATGGACAGCCAAGATACAGTTCAATGAGCAGTTCTTC
size: NA; J: TRBJ1-2; D: NA; V: TRBV27; CDR3: CASSAGPASYYGYTF; DNA: TGTGCCAGCAGTGCGGGCCCCGCCTCTTACTATGGCTACACCTTC
size: NA; J: TRBJ1-2; D: NA; V: TRBV4-3; CDR3: CASSQDSLYGYTF; DNA: TGCGCCAGCAGCCAAGACAGCCTCTATGGCTACACCTTC
size: many; J: TRBJ2-1; D: NA; V: TRBV18; CDR3: CASSLAANNEQFF; DNA: TGTGCCAGCTCACTAGCGGCTAACAATGAGCAGTTCTTC
size: NA; J: TRBJ1-1; D: NA; V: TRBV5-4; CDR3: CASSGSANTEAFF; DNA: TGTGCCAGTAGCGGGTCTGCGAACACTGAAGCTTTCTTT
size: few; J: TRBJ1-5; D: NA; V: TRBV6-6; CDR3: CASSLDHGGPNQPQHF; DNA: TGTGCCAGCAGTCTTGATCATGGGGGTCCCAATCAGCCCCAGCATTTT
size: few; J: TRBJ1-1; D: TRBD1; V: TRBV4-3; CDR3: CASSQDIRQGAEAFF; DNA: TGCGCCAGCAGCCAAGATATACGACAGGGGGCGGAGGCTTTCTTT
size: many; J: TRBJ1-4; D: NA; V: TRBV14; CDR3: CASKGGPNEKLFF; DNA: TGTGCCAGCAAGGGGGGACCTAATGAAAAACTGTTTTTT
size: NA; J: TRBJ1-3; D: NA; V: TRBV9; CDR3: CASSGTGSGNTIYF; DNA: TGTGCCAGCAGCGGAACAGGCTCTGGAAACACCATATATTTT
size: many; J: TRBJ2-5; D: NA; V: TRBV2; CDR3: CASSRDSLATQYF; DNA: TGTGCCAGCAGTAGGGACTCCCTGGCGACCCAGTACTTC
size: NA; J: TRBJ1-1; D: NA; V: TRBV10-3; CDR3: CAISTKNIGDTEAFF; DNA: TGTGCCATCAGTACCAAAAACATAGGGGACACTGAAGCTTTCTTT
size: NA; J: TRBJ2-1; D: TRBD2; V: TRBV18; CDR3: CASSPPGRGGYNEQFF; DNA: TGTGCCAGCTCACCACCGGGGCGGGGGGGATACAATGAGCAGTTCTTC
size: NA; J: TRBJ1-1; D: TRBD1; V: TRBV29-1; CDR3: CSAVQGALPEAFF; DNA: TGCAGCGCTGTGCAGGGGGCGCTCCCTGAAGCTTTCTTT
size: few; J: TRBJ1-2; D: NA; V: TRBV5-4; CDR3: CASSSDSLYGYTF; DNA: TGTGCCAGCAGCTCTGACAGCCTCTATGGCTACACCTTC
size: few; J: TRBJ2-1; D: NA; V: TRBV7-2; CDR3: CASSAPRSIGYNEQFF; DNA: TGTGCCAGCAGCGCCCCTAGGTCAATAGGCTACAATGAGCAGTTCTTC
size: few; J: TRBJ1-4; D: NA; V: TRBV7-2; CDR3: CASRKVVATNEKLFF; DNA: TGTGCCAGCAGGAAGGTCGTCGCAACTAATGAAAAACTGTTTTTT
size: few; J: TRBJ1-1; D: NA; V: TRBV29-1; CDR3: CSVGQRAWAFF; DNA: TGCAGCGTTGGACAGCGGGCCTGGGCTTTCTTT
size: few; J: TRBJ2-3; D: NA; V: TRBV19; CDR3: CASRRTGVDTQYF; DNA: TGTGCCAGTAGACGTACGGGAGTAGATACGCAGTATTTT
size: NA; J: TRBJ1-2; D: NA; V: TRBV14; CDR3: CASSQSPRVDYGYTF; DNA: TGTGCCAGCAGCCAAAGTCCGCGGGTTGACTATGGCTACACCTTC
size: NA; J: TRBJ1-5; D: NA; V: TRBV12-5; CDR3: CASGSGLSGNQPQHF; DNA: TGTGCTAGTGGTTCGGGACTTTCAGGCAATCAGCCCCAGCATTTT